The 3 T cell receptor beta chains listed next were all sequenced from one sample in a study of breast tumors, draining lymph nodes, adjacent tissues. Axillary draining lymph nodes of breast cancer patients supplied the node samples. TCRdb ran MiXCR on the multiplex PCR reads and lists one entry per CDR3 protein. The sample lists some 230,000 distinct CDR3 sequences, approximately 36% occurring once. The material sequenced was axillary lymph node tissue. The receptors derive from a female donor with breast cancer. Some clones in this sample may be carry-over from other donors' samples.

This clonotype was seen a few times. The CDR3 region is CASSPQGLPYEQYF. CDR3 nucleotides: TGTGCCAGCAGCCCCCAGGGGTTACCCTACGAGCAGTACTTC. The chain joins TRBV3-1 to TRBJ2-7; D is possibly TRBD1 (6 bases). The germline V gene has CDR1 LGHDT and CDR2 YNNKEL (reference sequence). The CDR3 has 14 amino acids. V gave up 4 bases and J gave up 2 bases, with 12 bases separating them.

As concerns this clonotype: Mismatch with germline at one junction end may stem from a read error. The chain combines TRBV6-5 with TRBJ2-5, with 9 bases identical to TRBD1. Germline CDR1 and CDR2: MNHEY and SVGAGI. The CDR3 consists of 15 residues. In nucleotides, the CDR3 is TGTGCCAGCAGTCACTCGACAGGGGGAGGCGAGACCCAGTACTTC. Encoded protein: CASSHSTGGGETQYF.

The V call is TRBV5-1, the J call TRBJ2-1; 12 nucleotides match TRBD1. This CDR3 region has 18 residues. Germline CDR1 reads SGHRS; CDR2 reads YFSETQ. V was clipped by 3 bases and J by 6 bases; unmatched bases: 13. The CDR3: CASSSGTGGLRVINEQFF. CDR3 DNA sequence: TGCGCCAGCAGCTCTGGGACAGGGGGCCTAAGGGTCATCAATGAGCAGTTCTTC.